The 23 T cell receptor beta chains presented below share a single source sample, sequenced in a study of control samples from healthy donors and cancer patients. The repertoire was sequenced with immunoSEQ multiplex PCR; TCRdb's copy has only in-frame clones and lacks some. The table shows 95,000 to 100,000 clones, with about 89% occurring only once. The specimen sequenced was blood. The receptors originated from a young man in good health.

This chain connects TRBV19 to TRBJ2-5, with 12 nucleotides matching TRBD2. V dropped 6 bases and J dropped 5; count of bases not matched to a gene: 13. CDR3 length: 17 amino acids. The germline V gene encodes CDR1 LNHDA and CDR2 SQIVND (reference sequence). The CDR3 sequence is CASSQRTSGNVGETQYF. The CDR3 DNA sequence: TGTGCCAGTAGCCAACGGACTAGCGGGAACGTCGGGGAGACCCAGTACTTC.

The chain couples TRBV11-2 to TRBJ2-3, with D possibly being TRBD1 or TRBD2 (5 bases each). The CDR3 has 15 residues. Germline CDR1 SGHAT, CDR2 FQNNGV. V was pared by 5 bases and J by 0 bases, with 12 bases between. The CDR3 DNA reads TGTGCCAGCAGCCCCGGGGCCAGTAGCACAGATACGCAGTATTTT. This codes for CASSPGASSTDTQYF.

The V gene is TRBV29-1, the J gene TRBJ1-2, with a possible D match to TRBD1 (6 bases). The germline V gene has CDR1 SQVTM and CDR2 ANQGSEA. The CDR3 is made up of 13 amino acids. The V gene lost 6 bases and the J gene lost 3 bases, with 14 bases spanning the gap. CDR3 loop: CSVLRDTYYGYTF. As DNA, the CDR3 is TGCAGCGTCCTCCGGGACACCTACTATGGCTACACCTTC.

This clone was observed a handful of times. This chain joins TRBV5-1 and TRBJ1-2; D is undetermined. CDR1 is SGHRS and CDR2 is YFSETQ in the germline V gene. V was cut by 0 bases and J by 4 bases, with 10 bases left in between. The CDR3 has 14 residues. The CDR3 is CASSLAGEAYGYTF. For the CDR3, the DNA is TGCGCCAGCAGCTTGGCCGGGGAGGCCTATGGCTACACCTTC.

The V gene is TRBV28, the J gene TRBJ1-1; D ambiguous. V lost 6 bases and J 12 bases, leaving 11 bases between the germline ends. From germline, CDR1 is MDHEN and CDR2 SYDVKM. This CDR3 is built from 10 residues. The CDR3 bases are TGTGCCAGCAGAGGCCACCGGACTTTCTTT. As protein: CASRGHRTFF. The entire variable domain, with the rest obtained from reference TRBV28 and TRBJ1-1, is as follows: DVKVTQSSRYLVKRTGEKVFLECVQDMDHENMFWYRQDPGLGLRLIYFSYDVKMKEKGDIPEGYSVSREKKERFSLILESASTNQTSMYLCASRGHRTFFGQGTRLTVV.

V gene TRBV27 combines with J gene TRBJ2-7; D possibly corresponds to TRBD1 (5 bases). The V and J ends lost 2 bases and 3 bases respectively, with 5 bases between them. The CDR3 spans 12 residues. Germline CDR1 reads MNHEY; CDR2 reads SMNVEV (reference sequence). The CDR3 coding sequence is TGTGCCAGCAGTTTAGGACACTACGAGCAGTACGTC. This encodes CASSLGHYEQYV.

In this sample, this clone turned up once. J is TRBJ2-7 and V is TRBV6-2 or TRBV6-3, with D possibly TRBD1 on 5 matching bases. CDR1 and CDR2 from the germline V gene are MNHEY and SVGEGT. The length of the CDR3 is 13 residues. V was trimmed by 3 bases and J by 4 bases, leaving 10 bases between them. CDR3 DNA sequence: TGTGCCAGCAGTTATCTAGGGGTATACGAGCAGTACTTC. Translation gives CASSYLGVYEQYF.

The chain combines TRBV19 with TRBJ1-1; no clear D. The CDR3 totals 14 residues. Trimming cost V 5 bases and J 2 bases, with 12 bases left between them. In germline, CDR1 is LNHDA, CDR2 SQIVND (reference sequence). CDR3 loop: CASSSGVSNTEAFF. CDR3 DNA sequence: TGTGCCAGTAGTTCTGGGGTTTCAAACACTGAAGCTTTCTTT.

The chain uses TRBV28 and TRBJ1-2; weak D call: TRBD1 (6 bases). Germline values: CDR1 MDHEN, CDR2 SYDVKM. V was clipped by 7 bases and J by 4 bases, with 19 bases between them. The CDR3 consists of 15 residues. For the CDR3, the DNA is TGTGCCAGCAAATTGAGACAGGCCGTTGGCTATGGCTACACCTTC. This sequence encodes CASKLRQAVGYGYTF.

CDR3 DNA sequence: TGTGCCAGCAGCCTTCGGACAGGGGTATTAGAGACCCAGTACTTC. It translates to CASSLRTGVLETQYF. The chain couples TRBV3-1 (or the pseudogene TRBV3-2) to TRBJ2-5, with 9 bases that match TRBD1. After removal of 4 bases from V and 4 bases from J, the junction contained 7 bases not matched to a gene. Germline CDR1 is LGHDT and CDR2 is YNNKEL (reference sequence). The CDR3 runs to 15 residues.

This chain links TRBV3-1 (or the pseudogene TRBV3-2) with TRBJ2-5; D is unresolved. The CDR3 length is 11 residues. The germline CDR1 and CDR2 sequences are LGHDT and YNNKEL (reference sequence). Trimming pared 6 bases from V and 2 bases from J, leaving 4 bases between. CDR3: CASSWQETQYF. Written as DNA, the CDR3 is TGTGCCAGCAGTTGGCAAGAGACCCAGTACTTC.

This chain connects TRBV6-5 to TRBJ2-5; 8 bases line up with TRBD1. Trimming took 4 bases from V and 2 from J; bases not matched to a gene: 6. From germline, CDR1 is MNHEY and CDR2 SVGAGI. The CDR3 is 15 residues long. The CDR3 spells CASSSGTGKQETQYF. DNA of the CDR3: TGTGCCAGCAGTTCCGGGACAGGTAAACAAGAGACCCAGTACTTC.

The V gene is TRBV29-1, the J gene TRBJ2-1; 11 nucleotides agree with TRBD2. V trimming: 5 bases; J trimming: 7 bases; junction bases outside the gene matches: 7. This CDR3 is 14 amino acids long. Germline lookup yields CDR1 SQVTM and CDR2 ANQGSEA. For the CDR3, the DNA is TGCAGCGTTTATACTAGCGGGAGTAGGAATGAGCAGTTCTTC. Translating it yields CSVYTSGSRNEQFF.

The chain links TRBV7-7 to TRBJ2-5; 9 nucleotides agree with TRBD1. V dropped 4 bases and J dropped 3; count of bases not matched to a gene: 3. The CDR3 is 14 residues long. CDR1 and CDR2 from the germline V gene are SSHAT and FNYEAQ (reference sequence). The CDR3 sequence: CASSSRTGEETQYF. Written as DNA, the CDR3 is TGTGCCAGCAGCTCCCGGACAGGGGAAGAGACCCAGTACTTC.

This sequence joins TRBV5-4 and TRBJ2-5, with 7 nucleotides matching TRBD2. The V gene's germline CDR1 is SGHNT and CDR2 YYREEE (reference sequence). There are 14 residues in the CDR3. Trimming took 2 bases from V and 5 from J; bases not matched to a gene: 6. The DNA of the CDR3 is TGTGCCAGCAGCTTTGGCGGGGGACGGGAGACCCAGTACTTC. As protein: CASSFGGGRETQYF.

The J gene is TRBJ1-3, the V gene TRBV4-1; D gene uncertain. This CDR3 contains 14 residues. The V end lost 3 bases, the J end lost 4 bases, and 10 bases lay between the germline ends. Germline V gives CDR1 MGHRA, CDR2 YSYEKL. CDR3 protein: CASSQPAGGNTIYF. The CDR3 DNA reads TGCGCCAGCAGCCAGCCGGCGGGAGGAAACACCATATATTTT.

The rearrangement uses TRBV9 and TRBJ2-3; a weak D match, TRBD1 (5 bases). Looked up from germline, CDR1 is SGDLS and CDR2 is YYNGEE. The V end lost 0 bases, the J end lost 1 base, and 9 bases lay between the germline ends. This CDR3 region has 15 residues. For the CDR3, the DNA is TGTGCCAGCAGCGTAGAGGGCAGGGGCACAGATACGCAGTATTTT. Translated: CASSVEGRGTDTQYF.

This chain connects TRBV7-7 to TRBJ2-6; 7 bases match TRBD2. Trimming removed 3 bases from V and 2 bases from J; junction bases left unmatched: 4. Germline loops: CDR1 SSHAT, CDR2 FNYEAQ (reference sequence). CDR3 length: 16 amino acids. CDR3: CASSFTGGTGANVLTF. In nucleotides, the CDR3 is TGTGCCAGCAGCTTTACGGGGGGTACTGGGGCCAACGTCCTGACTTTC.

This CDR3 reads CASSYGTGNTGELFF. CDR3 sequence (DNA): TGTGCCAGCAGTTACGGGACCGGTAACACCGGGGAGCTGTTTTTT. The chain has TRBV6-6 and TRBJ2-2; D is possibly TRBD1 or TRBD2 (5 bases each). This CDR3 comprises 15 residues. V was shortened by 2 bases and J by 2 bases, with 9 bases between the two germline ends. The germline V gene has CDR1 MNHNY and CDR2 SVGAGI (reference sequence).

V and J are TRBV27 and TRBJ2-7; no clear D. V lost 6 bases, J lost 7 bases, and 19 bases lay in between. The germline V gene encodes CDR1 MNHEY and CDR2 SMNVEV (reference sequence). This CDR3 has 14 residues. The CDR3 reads CASSLPGGLGEQYF. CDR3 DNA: TGTGCCAGCAGCCTCCCGGGTGGCCTCGGGGAGCAGTACTTC.

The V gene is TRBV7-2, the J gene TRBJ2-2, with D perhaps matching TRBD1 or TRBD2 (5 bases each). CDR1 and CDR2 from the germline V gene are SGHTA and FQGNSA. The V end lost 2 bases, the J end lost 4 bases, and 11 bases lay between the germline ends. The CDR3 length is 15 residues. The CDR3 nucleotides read TGTGCCAGCAGCTTAAAGGTGGGGACCACCGGGGAGCTGTTTTTT. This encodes CASSLKVGTTGELFF.

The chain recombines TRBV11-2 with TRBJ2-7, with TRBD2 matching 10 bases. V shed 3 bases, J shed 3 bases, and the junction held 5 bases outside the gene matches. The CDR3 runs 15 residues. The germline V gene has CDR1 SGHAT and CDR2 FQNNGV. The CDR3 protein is CASSFTGTSDYEQYF. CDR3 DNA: TGTGCCAGCAGCTTCACCGGGACTAGCGACTACGAGCAGTACTTC.

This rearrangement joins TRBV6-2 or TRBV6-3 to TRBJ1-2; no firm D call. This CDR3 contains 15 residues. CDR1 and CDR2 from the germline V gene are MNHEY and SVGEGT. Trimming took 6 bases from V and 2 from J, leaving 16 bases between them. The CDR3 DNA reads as TGTGCCAGCAGCTTCCGAGGACCACAGAACTATGGCTACACCTTC. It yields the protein CASSFRGPQNYGYTF.